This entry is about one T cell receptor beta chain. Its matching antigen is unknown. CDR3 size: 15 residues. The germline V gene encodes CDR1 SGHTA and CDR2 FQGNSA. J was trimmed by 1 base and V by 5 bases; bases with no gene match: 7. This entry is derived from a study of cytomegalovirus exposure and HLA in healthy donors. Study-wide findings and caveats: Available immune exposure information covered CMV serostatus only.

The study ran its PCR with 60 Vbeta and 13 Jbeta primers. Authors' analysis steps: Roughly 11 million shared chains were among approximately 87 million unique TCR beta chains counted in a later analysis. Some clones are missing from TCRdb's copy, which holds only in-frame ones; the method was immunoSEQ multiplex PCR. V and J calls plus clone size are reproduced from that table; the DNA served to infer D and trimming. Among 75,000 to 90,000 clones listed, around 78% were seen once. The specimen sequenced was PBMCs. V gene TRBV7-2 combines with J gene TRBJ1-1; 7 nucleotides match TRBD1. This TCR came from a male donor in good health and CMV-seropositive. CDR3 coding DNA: TGTGCCAGCAGCCCAGGACAGGCGCCGAACACTGAAGCTTTCTTT. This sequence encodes CASSPGQAPNTEAFF.